These T cell receptor beta chains were read from a single sample in a study of long-term antiretroviral therapy in people with HIV. Libraries were prepared by immunoSEQ multiplex PCR; TCRdb keeps only in-frame clonotypes and omits some of them. The sample has tens of thousands of clones, around three quarters seen once; the top ten hold around 11%. The material was unsorted PBMCs, obtained 1.1 years before starting antiretroviral therapy. The receptors shown here come from a woman aged 40 to 50 with HIV. CDR3s include the opening cysteine and the closing phenylalanine or tryptophan. The D gene is left open where the match is weak. Part of the rows lack a size; the others show once, few, many or a class for expanded clones.

cdr3_nt cdr3_aa j_call v_call d_call clone_size
TGCGCCAGCAGTCAATCCAGGGCGAGGGGGACCCAGTACTTC CASSQSRARGTQYF TRBJ2-5 TRBV23-1 NA NA
TGTGCCAGTAGTACCAGGGGGCGGGAGACCCAGTACTTC CASSTRGRETQYF TRBJ2-5 TRBV19 TRBD1 NA
TGTGCCAGCTCACCACTAGGGACACCCGAGTTCCCTGGAAACACCATATATTTT CASSPLGTPEFPGNTIYF TRBJ1-3 TRBV18 NA NA
TGTGCCAGCAGCTTTTCGACGAACACCGGGGAGCTGTTTTTT CASSFSTNTGELFF TRBJ2-2 TRBV5-4 NA NA
TGTGCCAGCAGCTTAGCGGGGGGCGATCAGCCCCAGCATTTT CASSLAGGDQPQHF TRBJ1-5 TRBV7-6 NA NA
TGCGCCAGCAGTGACGATTTCGGGGGGACCCAGTACTTC CASSDDFGGTQYF TRBJ2-5 TRBV10-2 NA NA
TGTGCCAGCAGCCCGAGACTAGCTCGGGCAGATACGCAGTATTTT CASSPRLARADTQYF TRBJ2-3 TRBV7-2 TRBD2 NA
TGTGCCAGCAGCACCCGAGGGGGGGGCCCCGCAGATACGCAGTATTTT CASSTRGGGPADTQYF TRBJ2-3 TRBV9 NA NA
TGTGCCAGCAGCTTAGGCAGGGCTAGCACAGATACGCAGTATTTT CASSLGRASTDTQYF TRBJ2-3 TRBV13 NA NA
TGTGCCAGCAGCCCCTCCAGCGGGTACGAGCAGTACTTC CASSPSSGYEQYF TRBJ2-7 TRBV7-9 NA NA
TGTGCCAGCAGCGGGTTGGCATCTTTCTCCTACGAGCAGTACTTC CASSGLASFSYEQYF TRBJ2-7 TRBV5-5 NA NA
TGTGCCAGCTCACCACCTTCGGGCATCGGAGGAAACACCATATATTTT CASSPPSGIGGNTIYF TRBJ1-3 TRBV18 NA NA
TGTGCCAGCAGTTGGGACAGTTCCTACGAGCAGTACTTC CASSWDSSYEQYF TRBJ2-7 TRBV6-6 TRBD1 NA
TGCGCCAGCAGCGCTTCAGCGGGGGCAACCTACGAGCAGTACTTC CASSASAGATYEQYF TRBJ2-7 TRBV5-1 TRBD2 NA
TGCAGCGTGAGCGGGGACAGGGGCCTCTATGGCTACACCTTC CSVSGDRGLYGYTF TRBJ1-2 TRBV29-1 TRBD1 NA
TGTGCCAGCTCACTTCCACACAGGGCTGAAGCTTTCTTT CASSLPHRAEAFF TRBJ1-1 TRBV18 NA NA
TGTGCCAGCAGCCACATAACGGCGGGGTCCTACGAGCAGTACTTC CASSHITAGSYEQYF TRBJ2-7 TRBV4-2 NA few
NA CASTSVRNEQYF TRBJ2-7 TRBV6-6 NA NA
TGTGCCAGCAGCTCCGGACAGCTCTATGGCTACACCTTC CASSSGQLYGYTF TRBJ1-2 TRBV5-6 NA once
TGTGCCAGCAGCGTAGCCGGGGGGTACCTCTACGAGCAGTACTTC CASSVAGGYLYEQYF TRBJ2-7 TRBV9 TRBD2 NA
TGCGCCAGCAGCCTACTCGAAGCACCCCCCTCTCTGTTTTTT CASSLLEAPPSLFF TRBJ1-4 TRBV4-1 NA NA
TGTGCCAGCAGCCGGGACAGACTAAATGAAAAACTGTTTTTT CASSRDRLNEKLFF TRBJ1-4 TRBV5-6 TRBD1 NA